Listed below are T cell receptor beta chains from one sample, sequenced in a study of identifying expanded T cells in peripheral blood. Here immunoSEQ multiplex PCR was the method, and the copy in TCRdb shows in-frame clones only, minus some. The sample yields about 94,000 clones, 88% seen once. Sequenced: blood. These receptor sequences come from a person aged 18 to 75 in good health. Both conserved end residues are part of each CDR3. The D gene is left open where the match is weak. Clone size appears in some rows only: once, few, many, or a class for an expanded clone.

J	V	D	size	CDR3	DNA
TRBJ2-7	TRBV7-9	TRBD1	-	CASSYGQDYEQYF	TGTGCCAGCAGCTATGGACAGGACTACGAGCAGTACTTC
TRBJ2-5	TRBV30	-	-	CAWSIHLTAETQYF	TGTGCCTGGAGTATTCATCTGACTGCGGAGACCCAGTACTTC
TRBJ1-3	TRBV15	-	-	CATSRGAGNTIYF	TGTGCCACCAGCAGGGGAGCTGGAAACACCATATATTTT
TRBJ2-1	TRBV2	TRBD1	-	CASRLGQGFNEQFF	TGTGCCAGCAGATTGGGACAGGGGTTCAATGAGCAGTTCTTC
TRBJ1-1	TRBV5-4	-	few	CASSPTALTEAFF	TGTGCCAGCAGCCCGACAGCGTTGACTGAAGCTTTCTTT
TRBJ1-3	TRBV7-9	TRBD1	-	CASSALRRDRGLGNTIYF	TGTGCCAGCAGCGCCCTCCGCCGGGACAGGGGGCTAGGAAACACCATATATTTT
TRBJ1-2	TRBV6-5	TRBD1	-	CASSNRGFLGYTF	TGTGCCAGCAGCAACAGGGGATTTCTTGGCTACACCTTC
TRBJ1-1	TRBV19	-	-	CASNLQANTEAFF	TGTGCCAGTAATTTACAGGCGAACACTGAAGCTTTCTTT
TRBJ1-2	TRBV9	-	-	CASSVDRRANYGYTF	TGTGCCAGCAGCGTAGACAGAAGAGCTAACTATGGCTACACCTTC
TRBJ1-5	TRBV4-2	TRBD1	-	CASSQTGQGGDQPQHF	TGTGCCAGCAGCCAAACGGGACAGGGCGGCGATCAGCCCCAGCATTTT
TRBJ2-3	TRBV7-8	TRBD2	-	CASSLVPSGGVGDTQYF	TGTGCCAGCAGCTTAGTTCCTAGCGGGGGAGTTGGGGATACGCAGTATTTT
TRBJ1-5	TRBV7-9	-	few	CASSLAQQPQHF	TGTGCCAGCAGCTTAGCTCAACAGCCCCAGCATTTT
TRBJ2-7	TRBV5-1	TRBD2	-	CASSQTTSGREF	TGCGCCAGCAGCCAAACGACTAGCGGGAGAGAATTC
TRBJ2-7	TRBV7-9	-	-	CASSWDFSYEQYF	TGTGCCAGCAGCTGGGACTTCTCCTACGAGCAGTACTTC
TRBJ2-7	TRBV19	-	once	CASSITYSSYEQYF	TGTGCCAGTAGTATTACCTACAGCTCCTACGAGCAGTACTTC
TRBJ1-2	TRBV4-1	-	-	CASSQEQGVYGYTF	TGCGCCAGCAGCCAAGAACAAGGGGTCTATGGCTACACCTTC
TRBJ1-1	TRBV5-4	TRBD1	-	CASSFQQGGTEAFF	TGTGCCAGCAGCTTTCAACAGGGGGGCACTGAAGCTTTCTTT
TRBJ2-1	TRBV4-1	TRBD1	-	CASSQVGGRGSSEQFF	TGCGCCAGCAGCCAAGTTGGGGGCAGGGGGTCGAGTGAGCAGTTCTTC
TRBJ2-5	TRBV18	-	-	CASSGVGLETQYF	TGTGCCAGCTCAGGGGTCGGCCTAGAGACCCAGTACTTC
TRBJ1-1	TRBV19	TRBD1	-	CASSIQGANTEAFF	TGTGCCAGTAGTATCCAGGGGGCAAATACTGAAGCTTTCTTT
TRBJ1-2	TRBV6-6	-	-	CASSYSVLTNGYTF	TGTGCCAGCAGTTACTCGGTCTTGACTAATGGCTACACCTTC
TRBJ2-1	TRBV18	-	-	CASSPLWGNSYNEQFF	TGTGCCAGCTCCCCCTTATGGGGGAACTCCTACAATGAGCAGTTCTTC
TRBJ1-4	TRBV6-1	-	-	CASSPVGGNEKLFF	TGTGCCAGCAGCCCCGTCGGGGGTAATGAAAAACTGTTTTTT
TRBJ2-2	TRBV5-1	TRBD2	-	CASRIASGGTANTGELFF	TGCGCCAGCAGAATAGCTAGCGGGGGCACCGCGAACACCGGGGAGCTGTTTTTT
TRBJ2-1	TRBV27	TRBD2	-	CASRGLGGGLAGNEQFF	TGTGCCAGCAGGGGTTTGGGTGGAGGACTAGCGGGCAATGAGCAGTTCTTC
TRBJ1-6	TRBV30	-	few	CAWSVNLPGDSPLHF	TGTGCCTGGAGTGTAAATCTCCCCGGGGATTCACCCCTCCACTTT
TRBJ1-2	TRBV5-4	-	-	CASSLRGSDYGYTF	TGTGCCAGCAGCCTACGGGGGTCCGACTATGGCTACACCTTC
TRBJ2-1	TRBV11-2	-	-	CASSPTVGAASQFF	TGTGCCAGCAGCCCCACGGTCGGCGCCGCCTCTCAGTTCTTC
TRBJ1-2	TRBV9	-	-	CASSVDTGGYGYTF	TGTGCCAGCAGCGTTGACACAGGAGGGTATGGCTACACCTTC
TRBJ1-2	TRBV6-5	-	-	CASSYSRGNGYGYTF	TGTGCCAGCAGTTACTCGAGGGGGAATGGCTATGGCTACACCTTC
TRBJ2-3	TRBV6-5	-	-	CASSYGGVSTDTQYF	TGTGCCAGCAGTTACGGCGGGGTTAGCACAGATACGCAGTATTTT
TRBJ2-7	TRBV27	-	-	CASTLLQPSVSEQYF	TGTGCCAGCACCCTACTTCAACCCTCTGTGAGCGAGCAGTACTTC
TRBJ1-1	TRBV14	TRBD1	-	CASSQLDRAGYTEAFF	TGTGCCAGCAGCCAACTCGACAGGGCGGGATACACTGAAGCTTTCTTT
TRBJ2-7	TRBV4-1	TRBD2	-	CASSQVASGRDGGGYEQYF	TGCGCCAGCAGCCAAGTCGCTAGCGGGAGAGACGGAGGAGGCTACGAGCAGTACTTC
TRBJ1-2	TRBV28	TRBD1	-	CASSFGMRRYLGQDPYGYTF	TGTGCCAGCAGTTTTGGCATGCGGCGCTACTTAGGACAGGACCCATATGGCTACACCTTC
TRBJ1-2	TRBV4-2	-	-	CASSQDLDRTRRYGYTF	TGTGCCAGCAGCCAAGATTTGGACAGAACGAGACGATATGGCTACACCTTC
TRBJ1-1	TRBV5-5	-	-	CASSLEGKNTEAFF	TGTGCCAGCAGCTTGGAGGGGAAGAACACTGAAGCTTTCTTT